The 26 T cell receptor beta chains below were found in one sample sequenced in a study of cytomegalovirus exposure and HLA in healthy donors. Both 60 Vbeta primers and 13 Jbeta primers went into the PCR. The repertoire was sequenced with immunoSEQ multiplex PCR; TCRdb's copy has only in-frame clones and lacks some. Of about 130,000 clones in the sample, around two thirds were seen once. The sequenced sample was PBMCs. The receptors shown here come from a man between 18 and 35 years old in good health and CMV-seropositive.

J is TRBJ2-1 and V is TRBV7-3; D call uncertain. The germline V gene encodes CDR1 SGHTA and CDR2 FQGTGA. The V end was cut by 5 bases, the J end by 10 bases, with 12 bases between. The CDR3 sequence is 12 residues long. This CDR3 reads CASSQGLGEQFF. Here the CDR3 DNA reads TGTGCCAGCAGCCAAGGCCTCGGGGAGCAGTTCTTC.

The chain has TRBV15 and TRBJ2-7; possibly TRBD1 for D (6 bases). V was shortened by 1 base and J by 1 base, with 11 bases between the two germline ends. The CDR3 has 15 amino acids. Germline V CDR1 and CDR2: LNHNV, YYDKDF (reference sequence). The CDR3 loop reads CATSRGGQPSYEQYF. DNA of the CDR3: TGTGCCACCAGCAGAGGTGGACAGCCATCCTACGAGCAGTACTTC. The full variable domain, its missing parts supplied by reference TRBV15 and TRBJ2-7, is DAMVIQNPRYQVTQFGKPVTLSCSQTLNHNVMYWYQQKSSQAPKLLFHYYDKDFNNEADTPDNFQSRRPNTSFCFLDIRSPGLGDTAMYLCATSRGGQPSYEQYFGPGTRLTVT.

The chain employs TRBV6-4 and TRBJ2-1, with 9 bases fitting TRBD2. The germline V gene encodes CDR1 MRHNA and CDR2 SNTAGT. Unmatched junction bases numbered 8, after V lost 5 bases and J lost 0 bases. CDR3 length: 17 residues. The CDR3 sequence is CASSFSGSPSSYNEQFF. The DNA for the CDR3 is TGTGCCAGCAGTTTTAGCGGGAGCCCTAGCTCCTACAATGAGCAGTTCTTC.

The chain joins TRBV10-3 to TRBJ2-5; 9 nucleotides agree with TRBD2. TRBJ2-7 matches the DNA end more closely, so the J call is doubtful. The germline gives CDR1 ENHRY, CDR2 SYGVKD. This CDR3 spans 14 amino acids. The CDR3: CAISDLAGETEQYF. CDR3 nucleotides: TGTGCCATCAGCGACTTAGCGGGGGAGACCGAGCAGTACTTC.

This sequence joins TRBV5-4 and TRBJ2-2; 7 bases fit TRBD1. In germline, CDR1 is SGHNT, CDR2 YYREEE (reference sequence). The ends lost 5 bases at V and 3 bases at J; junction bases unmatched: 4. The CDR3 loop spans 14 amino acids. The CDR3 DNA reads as TGTGCCAGCAGTCAGACAGGGTACACCGGGGAGCTGTTTTTT. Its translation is CASSQTGYTGELFF.

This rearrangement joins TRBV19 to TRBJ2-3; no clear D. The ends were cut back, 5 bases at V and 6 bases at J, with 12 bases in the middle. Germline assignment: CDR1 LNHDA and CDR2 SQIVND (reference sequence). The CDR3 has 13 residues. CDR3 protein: CASSPAGMDTQYF. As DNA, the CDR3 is TGTGCCAGTAGTCCGGCAGGTATGGATACGCAGTATTTT.

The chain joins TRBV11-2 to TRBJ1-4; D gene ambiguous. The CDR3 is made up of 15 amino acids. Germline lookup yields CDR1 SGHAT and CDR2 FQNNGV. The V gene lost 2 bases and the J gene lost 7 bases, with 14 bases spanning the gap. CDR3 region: CASSLSGFPTEKLFF. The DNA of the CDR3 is TGTGCCAGCAGCTTATCCGGGTTCCCAACTGAAAAACTGTTTTTT. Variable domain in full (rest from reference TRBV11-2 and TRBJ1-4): EAGVAQSPRYKIIEKRQSVAFWCNPISGHATLYWYQQILGQGPKLLIQFQNNGVVDDSQLPKDRFSAERLKGVDSTLKIQPAKLEDSAVYLCASSLSGFPTEKLFFGSGTQLSVL.

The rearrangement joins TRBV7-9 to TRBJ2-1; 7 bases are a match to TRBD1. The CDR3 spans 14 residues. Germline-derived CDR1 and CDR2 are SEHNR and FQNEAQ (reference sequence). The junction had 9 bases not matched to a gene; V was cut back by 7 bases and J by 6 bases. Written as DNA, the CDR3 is TGTGCCAGCACGAGGGGGCCAGGGGGCAATGAGCAGTTCTTC. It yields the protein CASTRGPGGNEQFF. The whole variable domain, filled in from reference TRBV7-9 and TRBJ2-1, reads DTGVSQNPRHKITKRGQNVTFRCDPISEHNRLYWYRQTLGQGPEFLTYFQNEAQLEKSRLLSDRFSAERPKGSFSTLEIQRTEQGDSAMYLCASTRGPGGNEQFFGPGTRLTVL.

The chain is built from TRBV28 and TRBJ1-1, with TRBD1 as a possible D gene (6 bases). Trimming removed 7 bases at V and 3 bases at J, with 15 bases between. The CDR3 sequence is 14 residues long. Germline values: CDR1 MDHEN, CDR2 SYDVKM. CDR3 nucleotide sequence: TGTGCCAGCACAACAGGGAATTTAGACACTGAAGCTTTCTTT. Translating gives CASTTGNLDTEAFF.

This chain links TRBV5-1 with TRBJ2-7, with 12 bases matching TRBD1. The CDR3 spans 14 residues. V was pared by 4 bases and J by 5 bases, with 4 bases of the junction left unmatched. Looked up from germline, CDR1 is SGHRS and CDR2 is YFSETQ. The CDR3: CASSVGQGADEQYF. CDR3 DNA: TGCGCCAGCAGCGTGGGACAGGGGGCCGACGAGCAGTACTTC.

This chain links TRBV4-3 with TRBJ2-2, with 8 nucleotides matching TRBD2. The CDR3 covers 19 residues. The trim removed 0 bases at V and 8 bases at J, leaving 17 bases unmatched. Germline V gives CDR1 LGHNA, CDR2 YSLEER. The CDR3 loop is CASSQDLETSALRGGELFF. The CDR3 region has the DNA TGCGCCAGCAGCCAAGATCTAGAGACTAGCGCCCTCCGGGGAGGGGAGCTGTTTTTT.

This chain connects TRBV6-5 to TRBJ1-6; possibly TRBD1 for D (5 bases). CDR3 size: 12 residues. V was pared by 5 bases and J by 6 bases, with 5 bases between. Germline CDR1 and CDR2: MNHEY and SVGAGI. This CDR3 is CASSRGNSPLHF. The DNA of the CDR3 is TGTGCCAGCAGTAGGGGTAATTCACCCCTCCACTTT.

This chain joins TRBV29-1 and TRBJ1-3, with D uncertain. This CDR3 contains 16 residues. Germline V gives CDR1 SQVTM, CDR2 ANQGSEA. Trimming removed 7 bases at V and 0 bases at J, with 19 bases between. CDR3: CSAASAQVPSGNTIYF. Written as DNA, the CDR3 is TGCAGCGCCGCCTCCGCGCAGGTCCCCTCTGGAAACACCATATATTTT. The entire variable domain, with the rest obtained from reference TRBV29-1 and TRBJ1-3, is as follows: SAVISQKPSRDICQRGTSLTIQCQVDSQVTMMFWYRQQPGQSLTLIATANQGSEATYESGFVIDKFPISRPNLTFSTLTVSNMSPEDSSIYLCSAASAQVPSGNTIYFGEGSWLTVV.

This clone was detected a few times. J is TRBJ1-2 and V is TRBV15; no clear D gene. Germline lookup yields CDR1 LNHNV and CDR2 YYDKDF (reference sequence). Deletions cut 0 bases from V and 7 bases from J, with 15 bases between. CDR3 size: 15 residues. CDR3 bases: TGTGCCACCAGCAGAGACCCGGGAAGCGGCTTTGGCTACACCTTC. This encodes CATSRDPGSGFGYTF. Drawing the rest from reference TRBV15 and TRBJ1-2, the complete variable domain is DAMVIQNPRYQVTQFGKPVTLSCSQTLNHNVMYWYQQKSSQAPKLLFHYYDKDFNNEADTPDNFQSRRPNTSFCFLDIRSPGLGDTAMYLCATSRDPGSGFGYTFGSGTRLTVV.

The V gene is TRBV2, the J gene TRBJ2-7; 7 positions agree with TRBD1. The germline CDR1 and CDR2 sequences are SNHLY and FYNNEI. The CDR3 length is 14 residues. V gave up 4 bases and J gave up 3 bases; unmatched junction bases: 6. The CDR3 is CASSAQGRGYEQYF. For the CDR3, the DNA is TGTGCCAGCAGTGCACAGGGGAGAGGCTACGAGCAGTACTTC. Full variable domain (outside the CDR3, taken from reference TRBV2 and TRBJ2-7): EPEVTQTPSHQVTQMGQEVILRCVPISNHLYFYWYRQILGQKVEFLVSFYNNEISEKSEIFDDQFSVERPDGSNFTLKIRSTKLEDSAMYFCASSAQGRGYEQYFGPGTRLTVT.

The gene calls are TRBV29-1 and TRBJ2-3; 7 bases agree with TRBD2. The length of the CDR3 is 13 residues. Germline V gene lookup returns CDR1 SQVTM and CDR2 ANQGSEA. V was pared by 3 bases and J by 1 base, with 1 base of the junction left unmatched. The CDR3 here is CSVEGGGTDTQYF. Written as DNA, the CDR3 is TGCAGCGTTGAGGGAGGGGGCACAGATACGCAGTATTTT.

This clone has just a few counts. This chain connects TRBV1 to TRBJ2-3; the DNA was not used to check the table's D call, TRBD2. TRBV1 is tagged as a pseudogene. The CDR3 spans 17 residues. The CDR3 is CTSSQGGSGGGTDTQYF. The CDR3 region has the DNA TGCACCAGCAGCCAAGGGGGTAGCGGGGGGGGGACAGATACGCAGTATTTT.

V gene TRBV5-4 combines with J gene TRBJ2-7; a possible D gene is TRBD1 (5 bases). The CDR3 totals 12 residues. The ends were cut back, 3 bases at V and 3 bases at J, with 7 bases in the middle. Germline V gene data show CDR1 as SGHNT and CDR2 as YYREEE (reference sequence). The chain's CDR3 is CASSWGGYEQYF. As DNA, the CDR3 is TGTGCCAGCAGCTGGGGCGGCTACGAGCAGTACTTC.

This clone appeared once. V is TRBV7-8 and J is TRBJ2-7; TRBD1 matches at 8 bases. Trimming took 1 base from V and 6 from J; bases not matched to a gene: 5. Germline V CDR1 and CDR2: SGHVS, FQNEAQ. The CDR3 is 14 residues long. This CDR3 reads CASSLDLGQGEQYF. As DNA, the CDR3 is TGTGCCAGCAGCTTAGACCTCGGACAGGGCGAGCAGTACTTC.

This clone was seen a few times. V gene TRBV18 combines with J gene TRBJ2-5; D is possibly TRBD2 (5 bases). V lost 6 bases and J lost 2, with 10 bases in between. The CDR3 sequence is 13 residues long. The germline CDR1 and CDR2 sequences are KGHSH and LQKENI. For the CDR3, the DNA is TGTGCCAGCTCCCCCGGGAATCAAGAGACCCAGTACTTC. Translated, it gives CASSPGNQETQYF.

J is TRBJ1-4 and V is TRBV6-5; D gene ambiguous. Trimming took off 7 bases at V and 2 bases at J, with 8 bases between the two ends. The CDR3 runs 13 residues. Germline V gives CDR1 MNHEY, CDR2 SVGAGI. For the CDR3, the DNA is TGTGCCAGCACGTGGAGTACTAATGAAAAACTGTTTTTT. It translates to CASTWSTNEKLFF.

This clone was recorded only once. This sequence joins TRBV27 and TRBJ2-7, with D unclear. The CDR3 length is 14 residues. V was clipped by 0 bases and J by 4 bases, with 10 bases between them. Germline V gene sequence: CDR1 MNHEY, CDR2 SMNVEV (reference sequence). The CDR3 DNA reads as TGTGCCAGCAGTTTATCGACGGGTATTTACGAGCAGTACTTC. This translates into CASSLSTGIYEQYF.

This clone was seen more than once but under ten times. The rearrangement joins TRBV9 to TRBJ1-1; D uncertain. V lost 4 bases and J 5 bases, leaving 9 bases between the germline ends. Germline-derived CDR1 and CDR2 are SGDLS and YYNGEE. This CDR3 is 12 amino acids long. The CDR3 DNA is TGTGCCAGCAGCCCTTCCGGGACTGAAGCTTTCTTT. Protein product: CASSPSGTEAFF.

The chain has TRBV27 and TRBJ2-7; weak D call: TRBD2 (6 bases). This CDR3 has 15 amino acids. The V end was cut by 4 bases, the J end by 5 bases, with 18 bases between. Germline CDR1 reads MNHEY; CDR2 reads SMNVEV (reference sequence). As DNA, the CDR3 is TGTGCCAGCAGTTCCGGACTATTGGGAAACGACGAGCAGTACTTC. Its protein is CASSSGLLGNDEQYF.

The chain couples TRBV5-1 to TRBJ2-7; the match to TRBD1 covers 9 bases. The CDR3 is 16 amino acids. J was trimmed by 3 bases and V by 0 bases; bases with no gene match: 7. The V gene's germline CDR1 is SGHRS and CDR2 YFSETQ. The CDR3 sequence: CASSLESRTGVYEQYF. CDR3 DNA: TGCGCCAGCAGCTTGGAAAGTCGGACAGGGGTCTACGAGCAGTACTTC.

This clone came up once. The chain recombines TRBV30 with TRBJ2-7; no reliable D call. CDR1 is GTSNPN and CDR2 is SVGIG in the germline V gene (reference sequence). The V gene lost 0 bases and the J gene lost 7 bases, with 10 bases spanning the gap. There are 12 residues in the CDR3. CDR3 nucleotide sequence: TGTGCCTGGAGTGTTCACAGTGGGGAGCAGTACTTC. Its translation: CAWSVHSGEQYF.